This TCR beta chain comes out of a study of blood T cell repertoires in COVID-19. Overall study: The analysed material was cDNA or gDNA that came from T cells, B-cell-depleted T cells, or PBMCs.

Source study methods: Amplification of reference gene primers was used by the study to estimate nucleated cell counts. TCRdb's table, derived via immunoSEQ multiplex PCR, lists solely in-frame clones and lacks some. V and J calls and clone size are as listed in that table; D and trimming were resolved from the DNA. The data contain hundreds of thousands of clones, about 88% of them singletons. Germline-derived CDR1 and CDR2 are SGHNT and YENEEA. The CDR3 loop spans 15 amino acids. Losses at the gene ends were 5 bases for V and 2 bases for J; bases not matched to a gene: 3. V usage is TRBV11-3 and J usage is TRBJ2-1; 10 bases map to TRBD1. The receptor was derived from a man in his sixties or seventies with acute or convalescent COVID-19. The sequenced sample consisted of peripheral blood. The CDR3 reads CASSVGTGAYNEQFF. In nucleotides, the CDR3 is TGTGCCAGCAGCGTCGGGACAGGGGCCTACAATGAGCAGTTCTTC.